The TCR beta chain described here comes from a study of blood T cell repertoires in COVID-19. About the research overall: Specimens from acute and convalescent COVID-19 originated in the United States, Italy and Spain. PBMCs, B-cell-depleted T cells, or T cells provided the cDNA or gDNA that made up the material.

V gave up 1 base and J gave up 4 bases; unmatched junction bases: 3. CDR3 length: 16 amino acids. Germline V gene lookup returns CDR1 KGHDR and CDR2 SFDVKD. As handled by the study authors: Using reference gene primer amplification, nucleated cell counts were estimated. Profiled with immunoSEQ multiplex PCR; TCRdb holds only in-frame clones, not every one. V and J calls and clone size are given by that table; D and trimming were obtained from the DNA. The sample includes 50,000 to 70,000 clones, over 75% seen only once; the top ten take about 9.1%. The TCR originated in a woman of 80 years or more with active COVID-19. The chain is built from TRBV24-1 and TRBJ2-2; 9 nucleotides align to TRBD1. The source material was peripheral blood. CDR3 region: CATSDFPTGGTGELFF. The CDR3 DNA reads TGTGCCACCAGTGATTTCCCGACAGGGGGCACCGGGGAGCTGTTTTTT.